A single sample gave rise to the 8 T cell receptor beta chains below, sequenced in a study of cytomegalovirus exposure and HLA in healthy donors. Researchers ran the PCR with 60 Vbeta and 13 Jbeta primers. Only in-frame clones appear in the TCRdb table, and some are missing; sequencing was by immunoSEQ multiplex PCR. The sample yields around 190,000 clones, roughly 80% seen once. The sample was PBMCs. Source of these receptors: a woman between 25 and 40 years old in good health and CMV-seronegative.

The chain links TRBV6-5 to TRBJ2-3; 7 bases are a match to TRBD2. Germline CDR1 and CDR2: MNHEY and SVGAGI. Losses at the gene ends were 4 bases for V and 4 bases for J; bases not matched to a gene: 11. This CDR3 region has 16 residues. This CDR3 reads CASSLSRAGPSDTQYF. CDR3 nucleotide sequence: TGTGCCAGCAGTTTGTCTCGAGCGGGGCCATCAGATACGCAGTATTTT.

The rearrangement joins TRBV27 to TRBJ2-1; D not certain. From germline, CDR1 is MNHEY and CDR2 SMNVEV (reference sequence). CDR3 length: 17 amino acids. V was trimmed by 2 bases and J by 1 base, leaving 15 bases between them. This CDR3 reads CASSLESARPSYNEQFF. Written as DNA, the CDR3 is TGTGCCAGCAGTTTAGAGTCTGCGCGGCCGTCCTACAATGAGCAGTTCTTC.

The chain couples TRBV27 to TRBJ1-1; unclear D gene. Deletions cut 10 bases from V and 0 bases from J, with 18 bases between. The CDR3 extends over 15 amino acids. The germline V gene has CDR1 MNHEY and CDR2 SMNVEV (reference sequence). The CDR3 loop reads CATFAGSYVNTEAFF. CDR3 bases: TGTGCCACCTTTGCGGGGAGTTATGTGAACACTGAAGCTTTCTTT.

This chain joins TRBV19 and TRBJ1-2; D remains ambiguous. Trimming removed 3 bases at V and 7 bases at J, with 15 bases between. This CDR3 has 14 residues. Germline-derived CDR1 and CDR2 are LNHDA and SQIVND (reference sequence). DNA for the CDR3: TGTGCCAGTAGTATCTTAGAGGTCGCTGCTGGCTACACCTTC. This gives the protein CASSILEVAAGYTF.

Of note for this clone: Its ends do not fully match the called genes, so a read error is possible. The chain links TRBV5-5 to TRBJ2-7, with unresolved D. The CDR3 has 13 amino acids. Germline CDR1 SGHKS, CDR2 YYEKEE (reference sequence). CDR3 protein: CAGSLAPSYEQYF. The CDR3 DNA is TGTGCCGGCAGCTTGGCCCCATCCTACGAGCAGTACTTC. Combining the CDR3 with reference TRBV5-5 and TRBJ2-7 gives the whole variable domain DAGVTQSPTHLIKTRGQQVTLRCSPISGHKSVSWYQQVLGQGPQFIFQYYEKEERGRGNFPDRFSARQFPNYSSELNVNALLLGDSALYLCAGSLAPSYEQYFGPGTRLTVT.

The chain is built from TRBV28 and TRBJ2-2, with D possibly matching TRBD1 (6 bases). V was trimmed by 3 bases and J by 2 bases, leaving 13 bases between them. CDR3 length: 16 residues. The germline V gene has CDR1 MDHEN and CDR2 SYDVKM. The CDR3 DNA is TGTGCCAGCAGTTTGGAGCAGGGGCGAAACACCGGGGAGCTGTTTTTT. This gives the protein CASSLEQGRNTGELFF.

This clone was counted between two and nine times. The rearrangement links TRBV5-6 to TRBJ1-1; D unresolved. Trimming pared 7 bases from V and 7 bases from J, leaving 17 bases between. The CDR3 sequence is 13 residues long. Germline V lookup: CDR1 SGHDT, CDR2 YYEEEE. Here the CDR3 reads CASFPLGRGEAFF. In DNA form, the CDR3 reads TGTGCCAGCTTTCCTTTAGGTCGGGGTGAAGCTTTCTTT.

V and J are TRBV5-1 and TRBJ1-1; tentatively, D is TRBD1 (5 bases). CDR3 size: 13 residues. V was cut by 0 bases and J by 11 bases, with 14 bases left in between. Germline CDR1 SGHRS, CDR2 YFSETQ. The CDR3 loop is CASSLAQGGSAFF. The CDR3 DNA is TGCGCCAGCAGCTTGGCCCAGGGCGGAAGTGCTTTCTTT.